Listed here are 29 T cell receptor beta chains from one sample, sequenced in a study of T-cell memory formation after mild COVID-19. TCRdb reanalysed the 5' RACE reads using MiXCR and keeps one entry per CDR3 protein. The repertoire consists of about half a million distinct CDR3 sequences, with approximately 18% occurring once and the leading ten covering about 12%. Sequenced sample: PBMCs or a T cell subset sorted from them (not recorded which). Source of these receptors: an adult woman who had mild COVID-19 (a few samples of this study predate the infection). Cell type and time point are not known.

The rearrangement uses TRBV20-1 and TRBJ2-1, with 10 bases matching TRBD2. The CDR3 sequence is 15 residues long. Per germline, CDR1 DFQATT and CDR2 SNEGSKA (reference sequence). Trimming cost V 2 bases and J 8 bases; bases outside gene matches: 9. The DNA for the CDR3 is TGCAGTGCTAGAAGTCTAGCGGGGGATCACGATGAGCAGTTCTTC. It codes for CSARSLAGDHDEQFF.

This clonotype was detected only a few times. The rearrangement uses TRBV4-1 and TRBJ2-3; D unresolved. Germline lookup yields CDR1 MGHRA and CDR2 YSYEKL. Trimming took off 0 bases at V and 4 bases at J, with 14 bases between the two ends. This CDR3 contains 16 residues. The CDR3 loop is CASSQESPLGPDTQYF. The CDR3 DNA sequence: TGCGCCAGCAGCCAAGAATCACCCCTAGGTCCAGATACGCAGTATTTT.

The chain employs TRBV12-3 or TRBV12-4 and TRBJ2-7; 7 bases match TRBD1. V shed 2 bases and J 5 bases; nucleotides not matched to a gene: 12. The CDR3 length is 16 residues. CDR3 in DNA: TGTGCCAGCAGTTTAAATCTCTTCACAGGGGACCACGAGCAGTACTTC. It translates to CASSLNLFTGDHEQYF.

This clonotype was observed a few times. In this CDR3 the conserved last residue, phenylalanine or tryptophan, is missing, so a read error is likely. It is unclear where the CDR3 begins or ends on the DNA, so no DNA is shown, and the CDR3 is as TCRdb lists it. The J gene is TRBJ2-1, the V gene TRBV7-2; TRBD2 was called by the table and not checked on the DNA. Counting both end residues, the CDR3 totals 14 amino acids. Looked up from germline, CDR1 is SGHTA and CDR2 is FQGNSA. The CDR3 spells CASSLALGPSLPRS.

This clonotype was seen a handful of times. The chain couples TRBV6-2 or TRBV6-3 to TRBJ1-5; D is perhaps TRBD1 (5 bases). Deletions cut 5 bases from V and 0 bases from J, with 20 bases between. The CDR3 is made up of 18 amino acids. The V gene's germline CDR1 is MNHEY and CDR2 SVGEGT. For the CDR3, the DNA is TGTGCCAGCAGTCGACAGACCCTCCGACGATATAGCAATCAGCCCCAGCATTTT. Amino acid sequence: CASSRQTLRRYSNQPQHF.

This clonotype was seen a few times. The chain combines TRBV5-1 with TRBJ2-7; D is possibly TRBD1 (5 bases). Looked up from germline, CDR1 is SGHRS and CDR2 is YFSETQ. This CDR3 has 13 amino acids. The V gene lost 7 bases and the J gene lost 2 bases, with 13 bases spanning the gap. The CDR3 loop is CASSTGAAYEQYF. The CDR3 nucleotides are TGCGCCAGCTCCACTGGGGCAGCCTACGAGCAGTACTTC.

In this sample, this clonotype turned up a few times. The V gene is TRBV30, the J gene TRBJ2-7; D is possibly TRBD2 (5 bases). This CDR3 has 13 residues. Trimming removed 3 bases at V and 2 bases at J, with 11 bases between. Germline lookup yields CDR1 GTSNPN and CDR2 SVGIG (reference sequence). DNA for the CDR3: TGTGCCTGGAGAGTTAGCGCAGCCTACGAGCAGTACTTC. Residues: CAWRVSAAYEQYF.

The V gene is TRBV24-1, the J gene TRBJ1-5; D is ambiguous. Trimming took 4 bases from V and 1 from J, leaving 10 bases between them. The CDR3 contains 15 residues. Germline V gene lookup returns CDR1 KGHDR and CDR2 SFDVKD. The CDR3 nucleotides read TGTGCCACCAGTGACCCCTCGGCGAGCAATCAGCCCCAGCATTTT. It encodes CATSDPSASNQPQHF.

The table lists this clonotype with a few counts. The chain carries TRBV6-6 and TRBJ2-3, with D perhaps TRBD2 (7 bases). The V end lost 2 bases, the J end lost 2 bases, and 14 bases lay between the germline ends. The CDR3 contains 16 residues. From germline, CDR1 is MNHNY and CDR2 SVGAGI (reference sequence). CDR3 sequence (DNA): TGTGCCAGCAGTTACCCGGACGGGGGGCCCACAGATACGCAGTATTTT. The encoded protein is CASSYPDGGPTDTQYF.

This clonotype appeared many times. The chain employs TRBV4-1 and TRBJ1-5; tentative D call: TRBD1 (6 bases). The germline V gene encodes CDR1 MGHRA and CDR2 YSYEKL. The ends were cut back, 5 bases at V and 3 bases at J, with 11 bases in the middle. The CDR3 consists of 14 residues. CDR3 sequence reads: CASSETGFNQPQHF. The CDR3 DNA reads TGCGCCAGCAGCGAGACAGGATTCAATCAGCCCCAGCATTTT.

The V gene is TRBV5-1, the J gene TRBJ2-7; the match to TRBD1 covers 7 bases. V trimming: 4 bases; J trimming: 5 bases; junction bases outside the gene matches: 6. The V gene's germline CDR1 is SGHRS and CDR2 YFSETQ. The CDR3 has 13 residues. The CDR3: CASSADRFNEQYF. The DNA of the CDR3 is TGCGCCAGCAGCGCGGACAGGTTCAACGAGCAGTACTTC.

The table lists this clonotype with a few counts. V gene TRBV5-1 combines with J gene TRBJ2-1; 8 bases are shared with TRBD2. The CDR3 totals 14 residues. V was clipped by 5 bases and J by 9 bases; unmatched bases: 10. Germline CDR1 SGHRS, CDR2 YFSETQ. The CDR3 DNA reads TGCGCCAGCAGTGTAGCGGGGCCTTGGGGTGAGCAGTTCTTC. Amino acid sequence: CASSVAGPWGEQFF.

The chain links TRBV29-1 to TRBJ2-7; 7 nucleotides match TRBD1. Germline CDR1 SQVTM, CDR2 ANQGSEA. The ends lost 2 bases at V and 5 bases at J; junction bases unmatched: 3. The CDR3 sequence is 12 residues long. In DNA, the CDR3 is TGCAGCGTTGAATTCAGGGGGAACGAGCAGTACTTC. This encodes CSVEFRGNEQYF.

This chain connects TRBV3-1 to TRBJ1-2, with 11 bases aligning to TRBD1. The J segment lost 4 bases and the V segment lost 5 bases, leaving 6 bases of the junction unmatched. This CDR3 spans 15 amino acids. Germline V gene lookup returns CDR1 LGHDT and CDR2 YNNKEL (reference sequence). The CDR3 loop is CASSSPGQGVYGYTF. CDR3 in DNA: TGTGCCAGCAGCTCGCCGGGACAGGGGGTCTATGGCTACACCTTC.

This clonotype showed up just a few times. The chain recombines TRBV2 with TRBJ1-2; TRBD1 might be the D (5 bases). Trimming stripped 9 bases from V and 2 bases from J, with 13 bases between. This CDR3 is 13 amino acids long. Germline V gene lookup returns CDR1 SNHLY and CDR2 FYNNEI. The DNA of the CDR3 is TGTGCCAGTAGGGGCGGGGGAAACTATGGCTACACCTTC. It yields the protein CASRGGGNYGYTF.

V gene TRBV6-1 combines with J gene TRBJ2-2, with D unresolved. Germline V gives CDR1 MNHNS, CDR2 SASEGT. Trimming took 4 bases from V and 10 from J, leaving 22 bases between them. The CDR3 consists of 16 residues. The CDR3 region is CASSGPQTSRPKELFF. The CDR3 coding sequence is TGTGCCAGCAGTGGCCCCCAAACCTCGCGCCCGAAGGAGCTGTTTTTT.

In this sample, this clonotype turned up a few times. The J gene is TRBJ1-4, the V gene TRBV5-1, with unresolved D. This CDR3 contains 16 residues. Looked up from germline, CDR1 is SGHRS and CDR2 is YFSETQ. V dropped 0 bases and J dropped 6 bases, with 15 bases sitting between them. The chain's CDR3 is CASSLVSGSSYEKLFF. The CDR3 DNA reads TGCGCCAGCAGCTTGGTTTCGGGCAGTTCATATGAAAAACTGTTTTTT.

In this sample, this clonotype turned up many times. Its ends do not fully match the called genes, so a read error is possible. V usage is TRBV11-2 and J usage is TRBJ1-1, with D unclear. The CDR3 runs to 14 residues. The germline V gene has CDR1 SGHAT and CDR2 FQNNGV. CDR3 sequence: CASRKGGLKTEAFF. The CDR3 DNA sequence: TGTGCCAGCAGAAAAGGAGGACTGAAAACTGAAGCTTTCTTT.

The chain couples TRBV5-1 to TRBJ2-7, with D unresolved. Trimming cost V 2 bases and J 7 bases, with 10 bases left between them. Germline lookup yields CDR1 SGHRS and CDR2 YFSETQ. The CDR3 is made up of 12 amino acids. The CDR3 region has the DNA TGCGCCAGCAGCTTTCCTATGGGGGAGCAGTACTTC. Protein sequence: CASSFPMGEQYF.

The V gene is TRBV7-3, the J gene TRBJ2-1; TRBD2 aligns across 8 bases. The CDR3 runs to 16 residues. CDR1 SGHTA and CDR2 FQGTGA come from the germline V gene. V was pared by 6 bases and J by 7 bases, with 14 bases of the junction left unmatched. CDR3 bases: TGTGCCAGCAGTCTTAGCGGGACGGAGAAGTTAAATGAGCAGTTCTTC. As protein: CASSLSGTEKLNEQFF. The whole variable domain, remainder taken from reference TRBV7-3 and TRBJ2-1, is GAGVSQTPSNKVTEKGKYVELRCDPISGHTALYWYRQSLGQGPEFLIYFQGTGAADDSGLPNDRFFAVRPEGSVSTLKIQRTERGDSAVYLCASSLSGTEKLNEQFFGPGTRLTVL.

This chain links TRBV24-1 with TRBJ2-5, with 9 bases lining up with TRBD1. V shed 4 bases and J 4 bases; nucleotides not matched to a gene: 12. There are 17 residues in the CDR3. Germline CDR1 is KGHDR and CDR2 is SFDVKD. The CDR3 coding sequence is TGTGCCACCAGTGAACTCAAAACAGGGGGCAAAGGAGAGACCCAGTACTTC. Translated, it gives CATSELKTGGKGETQYF.

The chain couples TRBV7-9 to TRBJ1-1; TRBD1 matches at 10 bases. The length of the CDR3 is 16 residues. Germline CDR1 and CDR2: SEHNR and FQNEAQ (reference sequence). Trimming removed 2 bases from V and 6 bases from J; junction bases left unmatched: 9. The CDR3 DNA follows: TGTGCCAGCAGCTTATGGCGGGACAGGGGTGAGTCTGAAGCTTTCTTT. Protein sequence: CASSLWRDRGESEAFF.

At least ten counts were recorded for this clonotype. The rearrangement joins TRBV4-2 to TRBJ2-5; D gene ambiguous. Trimming took off 0 bases at V and 5 bases at J, with 10 bases between the two ends. The V gene's germline CDR1 is LGHNA and CDR2 YNFKEQ. This CDR3 spans 14 amino acids. This CDR3 is CASSQDPGAETQYF. The CDR3, as DNA: TGTGCCAGCAGCCAAGATCCAGGAGCGGAGACCCAGTACTTC.

This clonotype was picked up a small number of times. The J gene is TRBJ2-3, the V gene TRBV2; tentative D call: TRBD1 (5 bases). Looked up from germline, CDR1 is SNHLY and CDR2 is FYNNEI. There are 15 residues in the CDR3. Between the trimmed V and J ends, which lost 8 bases and 1 base, there was a span of 16 bases. CDR3 sequence (DNA): TGTGCCAGCGCGAGTCAGGGAAGGGGCACAGATACGCAGTATTTT. It encodes CASASQGRGTDTQYF.

The chain employs TRBV7-6 and TRBJ2-2, with 8 bases identical to TRBD1. Trimming cost V 2 bases and J 8 bases; bases outside gene matches: 10. The CDR3 loop spans 16 amino acids. Germline loops: CDR1 SGHVS, CDR2 FNYEAQ. DNA of the CDR3: TGTGCCAGCAGCTTATACACAGGGGGAACGCCTGGGGAGCTGTTTTTT. Its translation: CASSLYTGGTPGELFF.

There are a few counts of this clonotype. CDR3 loop: CASSLRGASDTQYF. The CDR3 DNA reads as TGTGCCAGCAGCTTAAGGGGGGCCTCAGATACGCAGTATTTT. The V and J genes are TRBV7-9 and TRBJ2-3; D assignment may be TRBD1 or TRBD2 (6 bases each). The V gene lost 2 bases and the J gene lost 4 bases, with 10 bases spanning the gap. This CDR3 region has 14 residues. The germline CDR1 and CDR2 sequences are SEHNR and FQNEAQ (reference sequence).

This clonotype was detected a few times. CDR3 coding DNA: TGTGCCAGCAGCTCCATCCCCGGGGAGCTGTTTTTT. Amino acid sequence: CASSSIPGELFF. The rearrangement uses TRBV13 and TRBJ2-2; D remains ambiguous. Germline values: CDR1 PRHDT, CDR2 FYEKMQ (reference sequence). The CDR3 has 12 amino acids. Trimming removed 4 bases from V and 6 bases from J, with 6 bases in between.

V is TRBV2 and J is TRBJ1-5; no clear D. The CDR3 contains 15 residues. Germline lookup yields CDR1 SNHLY and CDR2 FYNNEI. Trimming pared 4 bases from V and 0 bases from J, leaving 10 bases between. The CDR3 DNA is TGTGCCAGCAGTGGTCGTCAGAATAGCAATCAGCCCCAGCATTTT. This encodes CASSGRQNSNQPQHF.

The chain links TRBV12-3 or TRBV12-4 to TRBJ2-6; TRBD2 matches 8 bases. The length of the CDR3 is 18 residues. The J segment lost 0 bases and the V segment lost 10 bases, leaving 14 bases of the junction unmatched. The CDR3 spells CATSGGGHPGSGANVLTF. The DNA for the CDR3 is TGTGCCACCAGCGGGGGAGGGCACCCTGGCTCTGGGGCCAACGTCCTGACTTTC.